This T cell receptor (beta chain) is from a study of identical twins. The germline CDR1 and CDR2 sequences are LGHDT and YNNKEL (reference sequence). CDR3 size: 16 residues. The junction had 8 bases not matched to a gene; V was cut back by 5 bases and J by 0 bases. TCRdb re-derived calls from the 5' RACE reads in MiXCR, one entry per CDR3 protein. The sample contains about 200,000 distinct CDR3 sequences, around a sixth of which appear only once. These records were also assigned to another study, of T cells expressing NK-cell markers. In that study: Repertoires of TCR beta were obtained from T cells sorted as CD3+CD56+NKG2C+, CD3+CD56+NKG2C- and CD3+CD56-NKG2C+. Eight donors were sequenced, of whom seven were HCMV-seropositive, while the remaining one was HCMV-seronegative. The authors applied an anti-gamma-delta TCR antibody in several experiments, and it restricted sorting to alpha-beta TCR T cells. Certain NKG2C+ T cell clones were expanded, and their HCMV specificity remained unclear.

The sequence came from a young woman in good health. The chain employs TRBV3-1 and TRBJ2-3; 7 bases align to TRBD2. Sequencing was done on a sample of CD8+ T cells sorted from blood. The CDR3, as DNA: TGTGCCAGCAGCGACCGGGACTATTCTAGCACAGATACGCAGTATTTT. Translation gives CASSDRDYSSTDTQYF.